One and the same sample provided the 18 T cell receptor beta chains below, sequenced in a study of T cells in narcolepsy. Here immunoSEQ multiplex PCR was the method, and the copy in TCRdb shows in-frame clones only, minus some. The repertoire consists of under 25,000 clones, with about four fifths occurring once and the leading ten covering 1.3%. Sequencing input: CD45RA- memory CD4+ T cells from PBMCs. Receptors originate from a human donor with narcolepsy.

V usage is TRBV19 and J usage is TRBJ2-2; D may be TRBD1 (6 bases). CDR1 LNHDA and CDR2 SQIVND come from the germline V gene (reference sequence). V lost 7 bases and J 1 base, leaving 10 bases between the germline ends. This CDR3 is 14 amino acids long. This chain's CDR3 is CASTGHLNTGELFF. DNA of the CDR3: TGTGCCAGTACGGGACACCTGAACACCGGGGAGCTGTTTTTT.

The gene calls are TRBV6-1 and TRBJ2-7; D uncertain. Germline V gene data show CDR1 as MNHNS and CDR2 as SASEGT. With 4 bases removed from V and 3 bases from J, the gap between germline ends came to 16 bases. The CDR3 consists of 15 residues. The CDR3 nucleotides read TGTGCCAGCAGTGGAACTGGCGTCCCCAACTACGAGCAGTACTTC. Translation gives CASSGTGVPNYEQYF.

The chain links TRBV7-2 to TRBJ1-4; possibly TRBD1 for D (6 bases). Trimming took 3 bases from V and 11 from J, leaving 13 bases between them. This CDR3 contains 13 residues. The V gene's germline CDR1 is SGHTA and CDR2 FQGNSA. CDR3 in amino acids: CASSLGASRKLFF. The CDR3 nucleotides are TGTGCCAGCAGCTTGGGGGCTTCTCGGAAACTGTTTTTT.

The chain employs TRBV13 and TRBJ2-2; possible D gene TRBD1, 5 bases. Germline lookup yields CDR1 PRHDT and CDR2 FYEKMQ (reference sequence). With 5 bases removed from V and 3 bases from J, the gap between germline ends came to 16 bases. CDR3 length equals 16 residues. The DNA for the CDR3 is TGTGCCAGCAGCCCCCCAAGACAGCGTTACACCGGGGAGCTGTTTTTT. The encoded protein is CASSPPRQRYTGELFF.

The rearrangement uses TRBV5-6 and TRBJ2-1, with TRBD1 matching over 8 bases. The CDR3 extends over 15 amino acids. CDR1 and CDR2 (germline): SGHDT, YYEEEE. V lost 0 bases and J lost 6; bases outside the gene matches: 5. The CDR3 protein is CASSLGTGTGNEQFF. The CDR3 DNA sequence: TGTGCCAGCAGCTTGGGGACAGGGACGGGCAATGAGCAGTTCTTC.

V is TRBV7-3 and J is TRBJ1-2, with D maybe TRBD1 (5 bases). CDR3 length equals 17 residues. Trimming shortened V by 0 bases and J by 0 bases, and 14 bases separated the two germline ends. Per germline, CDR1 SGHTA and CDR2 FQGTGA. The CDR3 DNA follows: TGTGCCAGCAGCTTAACGGGAACTACAGGAACTAACTATGGCTACACCTTC. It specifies CASSLTGTTGTNYGYTF.

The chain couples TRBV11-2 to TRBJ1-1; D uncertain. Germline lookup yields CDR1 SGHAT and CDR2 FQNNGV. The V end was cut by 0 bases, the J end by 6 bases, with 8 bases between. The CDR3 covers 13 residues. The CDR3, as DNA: TGTGCCAGCAGCTTAGAGGGTTTCGCTGAAGCTTTCTTT. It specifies CASSLEGFAEAFF.

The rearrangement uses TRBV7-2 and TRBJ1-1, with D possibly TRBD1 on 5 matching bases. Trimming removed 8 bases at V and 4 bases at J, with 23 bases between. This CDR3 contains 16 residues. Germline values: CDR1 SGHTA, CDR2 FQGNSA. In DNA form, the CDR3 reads TGTGCCAGCCGCCCCTTAGTGGGGGACGGGAGCACTGAAGCTTTCTTT. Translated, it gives CASRPLVGDGSTEAFF.

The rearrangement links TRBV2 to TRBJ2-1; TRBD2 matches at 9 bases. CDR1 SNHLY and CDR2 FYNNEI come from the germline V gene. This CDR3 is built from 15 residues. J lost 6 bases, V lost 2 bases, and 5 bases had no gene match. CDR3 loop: CASSETGGGVNEQFF. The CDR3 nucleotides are TGTGCCAGCAGTGAAACTGGCGGGGGGGTCAATGAGCAGTTCTTC.

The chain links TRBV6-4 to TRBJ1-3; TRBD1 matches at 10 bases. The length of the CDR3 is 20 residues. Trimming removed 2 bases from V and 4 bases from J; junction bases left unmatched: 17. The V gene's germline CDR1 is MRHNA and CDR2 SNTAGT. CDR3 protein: CASSDADRGRIGLRGNTIYF. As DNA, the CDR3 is TGTGCCAGCAGTGACGCCGACAGGGGGCGAATAGGACTGAGAGGAAACACCATATATTTT.

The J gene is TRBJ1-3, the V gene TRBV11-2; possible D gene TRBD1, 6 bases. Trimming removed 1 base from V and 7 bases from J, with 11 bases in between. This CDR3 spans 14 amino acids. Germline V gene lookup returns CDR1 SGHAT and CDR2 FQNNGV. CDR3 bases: TGTGCCAGCAGCTTAGGGTCAACAGGGAACACCATATATTTT. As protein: CASSLGSTGNTIYF.

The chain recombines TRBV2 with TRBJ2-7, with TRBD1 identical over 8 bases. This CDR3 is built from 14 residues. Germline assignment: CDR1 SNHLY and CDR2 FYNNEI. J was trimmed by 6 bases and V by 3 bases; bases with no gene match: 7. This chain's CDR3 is CASSDRTGFSEQYF. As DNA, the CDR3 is TGTGCCAGCAGTGACCGGACAGGGTTTAGCGAGCAGTACTTC. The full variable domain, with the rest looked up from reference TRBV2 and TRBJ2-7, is EPEVTQTPSHQVTQMGQEVILRCVPISNHLYFYWYRQILGQKVEFLVSFYNNEISEKSEIFDDQFSVERPDGSNFTLKIRSTKLEDSAMYFCASSDRTGFSEQYFGPGTRLTVT.

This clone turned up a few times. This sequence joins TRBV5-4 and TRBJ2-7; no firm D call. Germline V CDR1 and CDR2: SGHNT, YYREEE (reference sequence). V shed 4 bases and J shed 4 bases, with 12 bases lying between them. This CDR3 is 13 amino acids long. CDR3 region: CASSQRHEYEQYF. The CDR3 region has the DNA TGTGCCAGCAGCCAACGACACGAATACGAGCAGTACTTC.

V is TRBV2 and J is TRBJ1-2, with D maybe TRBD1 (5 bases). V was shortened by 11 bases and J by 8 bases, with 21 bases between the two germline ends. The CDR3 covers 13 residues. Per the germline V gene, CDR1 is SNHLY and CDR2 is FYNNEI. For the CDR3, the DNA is TGTGCCGGCAAGTACTGGTCGGGGCAAGGCTACACCTTC. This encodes CAGKYWSGQGYTF.

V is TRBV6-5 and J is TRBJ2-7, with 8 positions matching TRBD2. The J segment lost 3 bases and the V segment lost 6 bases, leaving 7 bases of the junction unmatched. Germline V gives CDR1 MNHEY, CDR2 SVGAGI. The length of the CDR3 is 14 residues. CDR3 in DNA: TGTGCCAGCAGCCCGACTAGCGTATTCTACGAGCAGTACTTC. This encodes CASSPTSVFYEQYF.

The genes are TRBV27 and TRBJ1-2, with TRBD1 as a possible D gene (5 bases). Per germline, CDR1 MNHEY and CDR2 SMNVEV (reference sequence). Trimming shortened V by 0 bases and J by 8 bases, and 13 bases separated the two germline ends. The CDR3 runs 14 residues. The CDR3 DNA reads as TGTGCCAGCAGTTTATCGTATAGGGGTGCCGGCTACACCTTC. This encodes CASSLSYRGAGYTF.

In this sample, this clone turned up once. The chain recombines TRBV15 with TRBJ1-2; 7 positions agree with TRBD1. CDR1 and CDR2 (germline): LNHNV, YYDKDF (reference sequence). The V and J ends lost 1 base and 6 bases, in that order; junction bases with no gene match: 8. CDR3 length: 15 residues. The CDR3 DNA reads TGTGCCACCAGCAGAGTTACCGGGACAGCTCATGGCTACACCTTC. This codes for CATSRVTGTAHGYTF.

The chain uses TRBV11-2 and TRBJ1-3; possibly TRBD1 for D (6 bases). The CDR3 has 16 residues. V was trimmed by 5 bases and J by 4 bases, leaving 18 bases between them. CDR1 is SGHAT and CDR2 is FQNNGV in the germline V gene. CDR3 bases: TGTGCCAGCAGCCCGGTTTGGGGGCAGAGGGGAAACACCATATATTTT. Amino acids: CASSPVWGQRGNTIYF.